Presented here are 32 T cell receptor beta chains from one specimen sequenced in a study of response to subunit inactivated influenza vaccine. From the RT-PCR reads, TCRdb called clonotypes with MiXCR, one entry per CDR3 protein. The sample records under 550,000 distinct CDR3 sequences, around 8% being singletons. This specimen consisted of PBMCs from blood, obtained less than 30 months after vaccination. The source of these receptors is a man aged 50 to 69 who received an inactivated influenza vaccine.

This chain links TRBV12-3 or TRBV12-4 with TRBJ2-1; tentatively, D is TRBD1 (6 bases). V dropped 3 bases and J dropped 2 bases, with 11 bases sitting between them. The CDR3 contains 15 residues. The CDR3 region has the DNA TGTGCCAGCAGTTTCTGGACAGCGGCCTACAATGAGCAGTTCTTC. This gives the protein CASSFWTAAYNEQFF.

This clonotype was seen a few times. The V and J genes are TRBV20-1 and TRBJ2-2, with 9 bases that match TRBD1. After removal of 3 bases from V and 3 bases from J, the junction contained 5 bases not matched to a gene. The CDR3 has 15 amino acids. CDR1 and CDR2 (germline): DFQATT, SNEGSKA (reference sequence). CDR3 sequence (DNA): TGCAGTGCTAGCAGTACAGGGGGCTACACCGGGGAGCTGTTTTTT. Translated: CSASSTGGYTGELFF.

The chain uses TRBV11-1 and TRBJ2-3; TRBD2 agrees at 9 bases. Germline V CDR1 and CDR2: SGHAT, FQDESV (reference sequence). The CDR3 is 19 amino acids. V gave up 1 base and J gave up 0 bases; unmatched junction bases: 11. The CDR3 DNA follows: TGTGCCAGCAGCTTAGGATCCAGCGGGAGGCCCCGAAGCACAGATACGCAGTATTTT. It yields the protein CASSLGSSGRPRSTDTQYF.

This clonotype was found many times. The rearrangement uses TRBV3-1 and TRBJ1-2, with D hard to call. Trimming cost V 1 base and J 8 bases, with 8 bases left between them. This CDR3 region has 12 residues. Per germline, CDR1 LGHDT and CDR2 YNNKEL (reference sequence). The CDR3 spells CASSQAVGGYTF. CDR3 nucleotides: TGTGCCAGCAGCCAAGCAGTTGGCGGCTACACCTTC.

The chain couples TRBV29-1 to TRBJ1-5; TRBD1 is a possible D gene (5 bases). The V gene lost 5 bases and the J gene lost 2 bases, with 10 bases spanning the gap. The germline CDR1 and CDR2 sequences are SQVTM and ANQGSEA. There are 13 residues in the CDR3. The CDR3 loop is CSVRDSGNQPQHF. CDR3 bases: TGCAGCGTTAGGGACTCCGGCAATCAGCCCCAGCATTTT.

This clonotype showed up many times. CDR3 nucleotide sequence: TGTGCCAGCAGTCCAGGGGCAGGGTTCCAAGTCCCAGATACGCAGTATTTT. This encodes CASSPGAGFQVPDTQYF. The chain links TRBV12-3 or TRBV12-4 to TRBJ2-3, with a tentative D call TRBD1 (6 bases). The CDR3 length is 17 residues. V was clipped by 5 bases and J by 4 bases, with 22 bases between them.

This clonotype was found many times. The J gene is TRBJ2-3, the V gene TRBV12-3 or TRBV12-4; no firm D call. The CDR3 runs to 12 residues. Trimming took off 3 bases at V and 5 bases at J, with 6 bases between the two ends. The CDR3 sequence is CASSFGGDTQYF. The DNA of the CDR3 is TGTGCCAGCAGTTTTGGTGGAGATACGCAGTATTTT.

This clonotype showed up just a few times. The chain employs TRBV29-1 and TRBJ2-7; TRBD2 might be the D (6 bases). The CDR3 contains 12 residues. Trimming took off 2 bases at V and 6 bases at J, with 11 bases between the two ends. Germline CDR1 is SQVTM and CDR2 is ANQGSEA. The DNA of the CDR3 is TGCAGCGTTGAACAGGGAGGTGGCGAGCAGTACTTC. Translated, it gives CSVEQGGGEQYF.

J is TRBJ2-3 and V is TRBV21-1. TRBV21-1 is a pseudogene. This CDR3 comprises 16 residues. CDR3 DNA: TGTGCCAGCAGCAAAGTTTCCTGGGTTGGCACAGATACGCAGTATTTT. This gives the protein CASSKVSWVGTDTQYF.

Only a few counts were recorded for this clonotype. The genes are TRBV6-5 and TRBJ2-2; the D is unclear. CDR1 and CDR2 from the germline V gene are MNHEY and SVGAGI. The CDR3 has 15 amino acids. V shed 2 bases and J shed 4 bases, with 11 bases lying between them. Here the CDR3 reads CASSYNTPGTGELFF. For the CDR3, the DNA is TGTGCCAGCAGTTACAACACTCCGGGCACCGGGGAGCTGTTTTTT.

This clonotype was seen at least ten times. The V gene is TRBV15, the J gene TRBJ2-2, with D tentatively TRBD1 or TRBD2 (6 bases each). The CDR3 extends over 17 amino acids. The V end was cut by 1 base, the J end by 2 bases, with 14 bases between. Germline-derived CDR1 and CDR2 are LNHNV and YYDKDF (reference sequence). CDR3 sequence reads: CATSRVGGSLNTGELFF. The CDR3 DNA reads as TGTGCCACCAGCAGAGTGGGGGGCAGCTTAAACACCGGGGAGCTGTTTTTT.

The chain carries TRBV11-2 and TRBJ2-3, with 7 bases matching TRBD1. The CDR3 length is 19 residues. Per germline, CDR1 SGHAT and CDR2 FQNNGV. V shed 5 bases and J 3 bases; nucleotides not matched to a gene: 20. CDR3 sequence reads: CASSPLRQGVFPSTDTQYF. CDR3 bases: TGTGCCAGCAGCCCCCTTCGACAGGGTGTCTTCCCAAGTACAGATACGCAGTATTTT.

Details on this clonotype: One end of the junction is discordant with germline, which a read error may explain. The J gene is TRBJ2-3, the V gene TRBV20-1, with 12 bases that match TRBD2. Per the germline V gene, CDR1 is DFQATT and CDR2 is SNEGSKA (reference sequence). This CDR3 contains 16 residues. The CDR3 DNA reads as TGCTGTGCTAGCGAGATCGCGACTAGCGGGAGACCGACGCAGTATTTT. Its translation: CCASEIATSGRPTQYF.

There are many counts of this clonotype. The gene calls are TRBV11-2 and TRBJ2-7; D may be TRBD1 (7 bases). The CDR3 is made up of 15 amino acids. Germline loops: CDR1 SGHAT, CDR2 FQNNGV. V was shortened by 1 base and J by 3 bases, with 13 bases between the two germline ends. CDR3 nucleotides: TGTGCCAGCAGCTTAGTGTCAGGGGGAGGCTACGAGCAGTACTTC. Translating gives CASSLVSGGGYEQYF.

This clonotype was observed at least ten times. The gene calls are TRBV5-5 and TRBJ2-1, with 8 bases aligning to TRBD2. CDR1 is SGHKS, CDR2 YYEKEE, per germline (reference sequence). Unmatched junction bases numbered 10, after V lost 7 bases and J lost 1 base. The CDR3 covers 16 residues. The CDR3 nucleotides read TGTGCCAGCGATCAGGGACTAGGGTTTTCCTACAATGAGCAGTTCTTC. Translated: CASDQGLGFSYNEQFF.

The gene calls are TRBV4-2 and TRBJ1-2; a possible D gene is TRBD1 (6 bases). V lost 4 bases to trimming and J lost 4 bases, with 13 bases between them. The CDR3 length is 14 residues. Germline V gene lookup returns CDR1 LGHNA and CDR2 YNFKEQ. CDR3 DNA: TGTGCCAGCAGCCCAATGACAGGTAGCTATGGCTACACCTTC. Its protein is CASSPMTGSYGYTF.

This sequence joins TRBV7-2 and TRBJ2-7; the match to TRBD2 covers 10 bases. Germline CDR1 SGHTA, CDR2 FQGNSA. The ends lost 1 base at V and 7 bases at J; junction bases unmatched: 7. The CDR3 extends over 15 amino acids. CDR3 nucleotides: TGTGCCAGCAGCTTAGGGGCTAGCGGGAGCGGGGAGCAGTACTTC. Protein product: CASSLGASGSGEQYF.

V and J are TRBV3-1 and TRBJ1-2, with 9 nucleotides matching TRBD1. The CDR3 sequence is 12 residues long. Per the germline V gene, CDR1 is LGHDT and CDR2 is YNNKEL (reference sequence). V trimming: 6 bases; J trimming: 8 bases; junction bases outside the gene matches: 4. CDR3 protein: CASRRGTGGYTF. CDR3 coding DNA: TGTGCCAGCAGGCGAGGGACAGGGGGCTACACCTTC.

This clonotype came up many times. The genes are TRBV20-1 and TRBJ1-1; D may be TRBD1 (5 bases). V dropped 0 bases and J dropped 1 base, with 12 bases sitting between them. Germline V gives CDR1 DFQATT, CDR2 SNEGSKA (reference sequence). CDR3 length: 15 residues. This CDR3 is CSARDPGGSNTEAFF. The CDR3 coding sequence is TGCAGTGCTAGAGACCCGGGGGGGTCGAACACTGAAGCTTTCTTT.

This clonotype was found many times. This chain joins TRBV20-1 and TRBJ2-6; D remains ambiguous. The length of the CDR3 is 14 residues. V lost 5 bases, J lost 0 bases, and 8 bases lay in between. Germline CDR1 DFQATT, CDR2 SNEGSKA (reference sequence). The CDR3 DNA sequence: TGCAGTGCTCCGCAGTTCTCTGGGGCCAACGTCCTGACTTTC. This sequence encodes CSAPQFSGANVLTF.

This clonotype came up a few times. The chain has TRBV6-1 and TRBJ1-6; 8 bases fit TRBD1. This CDR3 region has 14 residues. Germline CDR1 reads MNHNS; CDR2 reads SASEGT. CDR3 sequence (DNA): TGTGCGACCAGGGGGGGACAGGAGAATTCACCCCTCCACTTT. It encodes CATRGGQENSPLHF.

This clonotype was seen more than once but under ten times. The CDR3, as DNA: TGTGCCATCAGTGAGCGCTGGGACAGGGGCGCTGAAGCTTTCTTT. It codes for CAISERWDRGAEAFF. The chain combines TRBV10-3 with TRBJ1-1, with 10 bases matching TRBD1. This CDR3 spans 15 amino acids. V was clipped by 2 bases and J by 6 bases; unmatched bases: 6. Germline V lookup: CDR1 ENHRY, CDR2 SYGVKD.

This clonotype was recorded at least ten times. This rearrangement joins TRBV11-2 to TRBJ2-5; possibly TRBD2 for D (5 bases). From germline, CDR1 is SGHAT and CDR2 FQNNGV. V lost 3 bases and J lost 0, with 11 bases in between. The CDR3 has 15 residues. The CDR3 protein is CASSFGLTYQETQYF. The DNA for the CDR3 is TGTGCCAGCAGCTTTGGACTCACGTACCAAGAGACCCAGTACTTC.

The chain couples TRBV24-1 to TRBJ2-3; no definite D call. The CDR3 runs 12 residues. V lost 7 bases, J lost 2 bases, and 6 bases lay in between. Germline assignment: CDR1 KGHDR and CDR2 SFDVKD. DNA of the CDR3: TGTGCCACCAGGGGAAACACAGATACGCAGTATTTT. This encodes CATRGNTDTQYF.

This rearrangement joins TRBV10-3 to TRBJ1-5, with 10 nucleotides matching TRBD1. The CDR3 sequence is 15 residues long. V dropped 10 bases and J dropped 3; count of bases not matched to a gene: 9. The germline V gene encodes CDR1 ENHRY and CDR2 SYGVKD. The CDR3 DNA reads as TGTGCCACCAAGGGACAGGGGTTGTTCAATCAGCCCCAGCATTTT. Its protein product is CATKGQGLFNQPQHF.

The chain is built from TRBV28 and TRBJ1-1, with a possible D match to TRBD1 (5 bases). There are 15 residues in the CDR3. Looked up from germline, CDR1 is MDHEN and CDR2 is SYDVKM. Trimming shortened V by 5 bases and J by 1 base, and 14 bases separated the two germline ends. CDR3 amino acids: CASSGWGRANTEAFF. CDR3 coding DNA: TGTGCCAGCAGTGGGTGGGGGAGAGCGAACACTGAAGCTTTCTTT.

The V gene is TRBV20-1, the J gene TRBJ2-3; 9 bases map to TRBD2. The CDR3 has 15 residues. CDR1 is DFQATT and CDR2 is SNEGSKA in the germline V gene (reference sequence). Germline trimming cut 6 bases from V and 8 bases from J; bases unmatched to any gene: 15. The CDR3 loop reads CSALREGRLRGTQYF. CDR3 DNA: TGCAGTGCGCTGCGGGAGGGCCGTTTAAGGGGTACGCAGTATTTT.

There are many counts of this clonotype. This sequence joins TRBV14 and TRBJ2-1, with TRBD1 as a possible D gene (6 bases). V lost 5 bases and J lost 3, with 11 bases in between. Germline CDR1 is SGHDN and CDR2 is FVKESK. The CDR3 runs 14 residues. CDR3 protein: CASSEGVIYNEQFF. The CDR3 DNA reads as TGTGCCAGCAGCGAGGGGGTGATCTACAATGAGCAGTTCTTC.

This clonotype was seen at least ten times. The chain links TRBV20-1 to TRBJ2-7, with 9 bases lining up with TRBD2. The V and J ends lost 5 bases and 3 bases, in that order; junction bases with no gene match: 11. CDR1 and CDR2 from the germline V gene are DFQATT and SNEGSKA (reference sequence). The CDR3 has 15 residues. The CDR3 protein is CSASHSGGANYEQYF. CDR3 in DNA: TGCAGTGCTTCTCATAGCGGGGGCGCAAACTACGAGCAGTACTTC.

In this sample, this clonotype turned up a few times. This rearrangement joins TRBV12-3 or TRBV12-4 to TRBJ2-2, with no clear D. Trimming stripped 6 bases from V and 5 bases from J, with 10 bases between. The CDR3 is 13 amino acids. CDR3 bases: TGTGCCAGCAGCTCCCGGCCAACCGGGGAGCTGTTTTTT. This gives the protein CASSSRPTGELFF.

This clonotype occurred once. The chain employs TRBV27 and TRBJ1-1; D uncertain. Germline V gives CDR1 MNHEY, CDR2 SMNVEV (reference sequence). Trimming took off 3 bases at V and 5 bases at J, with 10 bases between the two ends. This CDR3 has 13 amino acids. As DNA, the CDR3 is TGTGCCAGCAGTTTGGACCTCTGGACTGAAGCTTTCTTT. This codes for CASSLDLWTEAFF.

This clonotype has a handful of counts. The chain has TRBV5-6 and TRBJ1-4, with D perhaps matching TRBD1 (6 bases). The CDR3 consists of 16 residues. The ends were cut back, 4 bases at V and 6 bases at J, with 19 bases in the middle. The V gene's germline CDR1 is SGHDT and CDR2 YYEEEE. This CDR3 reads CASSQPLGQSDEKLFF. The DNA of the CDR3 is TGTGCCAGCAGCCAACCTCTCGGACAGTCTGATGAAAAACTGTTTTTT.